Following are 29 T cell receptor beta chains from one sample sequenced in a study of blood T cell repertoires in COVID-19. Measured with immunoSEQ multiplex PCR; TCRdb has only the in-frame clones, and not every one. The sample holds about 140,000 clones, 80% to 90% seen once. Sequenced: peripheral blood. Receptors originate from a woman between 50 and 59 years old with acute or convalescent COVID-19.

The sample holds one count of this clone. The chain couples TRBV13 to TRBJ2-7; 10 bases align to TRBD2. V shed 5 bases, J shed 6 bases, and the junction held 13 bases outside the gene matches. The CDR3 covers 16 residues. Germline V gene lookup returns CDR1 PRHDT and CDR2 FYEKMQ (reference sequence). CDR3 in amino acids: CASSPRGVAGGREQYF. The CDR3 nucleotides are TGTGCCAGCAGCCCGAGAGGGGTAGCGGGAGGTCGCGAGCAGTACTTC.

The chain joins TRBV15 to TRBJ1-6; D ambiguous. Trimming took 3 bases from V and 7 from J, leaving 16 bases between them. Germline V gene sequence: CDR1 LNHNV, CDR2 YYDKDF (reference sequence). The CDR3 runs 16 residues. The CDR3 nucleotides read TGTGCCACCAGCAGGTTGAACCGGGGTCGCAATTCACCCCTCCACTTT. This sequence encodes CATSRLNRGRNSPLHF.

The V call is TRBV19, the J call TRBJ2-1; 11 nucleotides align to TRBD1. Trimming took 5 bases from V and 8 from J; bases not matched to a gene: 2. Germline lookup yields CDR1 LNHDA and CDR2 SQIVND (reference sequence). The CDR3 runs to 13 residues. CDR3 sequence (DNA): TGTGCCAGTAGTGGGACAGGGGGAGATGAGCAGTTCTTC. Translation gives CASSGTGGDEQFF.

This chain joins TRBV19 and TRBJ1-4; TRBD1 might be the D (6 bases). Germline CDR1 reads LNHDA; CDR2 reads SQIVND (reference sequence). V gave up 3 bases and J gave up 2 bases, with 7 bases separating them. The CDR3 has 14 amino acids. CDR3 in amino acids: CASSMGATNEKLFF. The CDR3 bases are TGTGCCAGTAGTATGGGGGCGACTAATGAAAAACTGTTTTTT.

The chain couples TRBV6-5 to TRBJ1-5, with 9 bases identical to TRBD1. The CDR3 extends over 15 amino acids. CDR1 and CDR2 from the germline V gene are MNHEY and SVGAGI. The V gene end was trimmed by 1 base and the J gene end by 5 bases; junction bases not matched to a gene: 3. CDR3 protein: CASSYLGTGHQPQHF. CDR3 DNA sequence: TGTGCCAGCAGTTACTTAGGGACAGGGCATCAGCCCCAGCATTTT.

The rearrangement uses TRBV27 and TRBJ2-7; 7 nucleotides align to TRBD1. V shed 8 bases and J 2 bases; nucleotides not matched to a gene: 9. From germline, CDR1 is MNHEY and CDR2 SMNVEV (reference sequence). There are 14 residues in the CDR3. CDR3 bases: TGTGCCAGCCTTACAGGGGCCCGTCCCTACGAGCAGTACTTC. It specifies CASLTGARPYEQYF.

The genes are TRBV27 and TRBJ2-7; 9 positions agree with TRBD2. Germline V gives CDR1 MNHEY, CDR2 SMNVEV (reference sequence). The CDR3 has 15 residues. V was clipped by 5 bases and J by 3 bases; unmatched bases: 8. The CDR3 here is CASSPRTSDFYEQYF. The DNA of the CDR3 is TGTGCCAGCAGTCCCCGGACTAGCGACTTCTACGAGCAGTACTTC.

The V and J genes are TRBV2 and TRBJ1-5; D remains unclear. V was trimmed by 4 bases and J by 5 bases, leaving 12 bases between them. This CDR3 has 14 residues. Germline CDR1 and CDR2: SNHLY and FYNNEI. This chain's CDR3 is CASSVQPTHQPQHF. In DNA, the CDR3 is TGTGCCAGCAGTGTTCAACCAACACATCAGCCCCAGCATTTT.

Only one count was recorded for this clone. The V gene is TRBV7-2, the J gene TRBJ2-1; 7 positions match TRBD2. Trimming took 6 bases from V and 8 from J; bases not matched to a gene: 7. The CDR3 runs to 13 residues. Germline lookup yields CDR1 SGHTA and CDR2 FQGNSA. The CDR3 bases are TGTGCCAGCAGTTGGGGCGCGGGAGATGAGCAGTTCTTC. It translates to CASSWGAGDEQFF.

The J gene is TRBJ2-7, the V gene TRBV3-1 (or the pseudogene TRBV3-2); 10 bases match TRBD2. The CDR3 is made up of 14 amino acids. Trimming at V came to 1 base and at J to 4 bases, leaving 1 base not matched to a gene. CDR1 and CDR2 from the germline V gene are LGHDT and YNNKEL (reference sequence). The CDR3 loop reads CASSQGTSGYEQYF. The CDR3 DNA follows: TGTGCCAGCAGCCAAGGGACTAGCGGATACGAGCAGTACTTC.

The chain recombines TRBV3-1 (or the pseudogene TRBV3-2) with TRBJ1-1; perhaps TRBD1 as D (6 bases). The V end lost 4 bases, the J end lost 6 bases, and 12 bases lay between the germline ends. This CDR3 region has 13 residues. Germline assignment: CDR1 LGHDT and CDR2 YNNKEL (reference sequence). The CDR3 region has the DNA TGTGCCAGCAGCCTCAACAGGGCCCCTGAAGCTTTCTTT. Its protein is CASSLNRAPEAFF.

The genes are TRBV10-1 and TRBJ1-2, with 8 nucleotides matching TRBD1. The CDR3 totals 14 residues. V shed 0 bases, J shed 8 bases, and the junction held 5 bases outside the gene matches. The V gene's germline CDR1 is WNHNN and CDR2 SYGVQD (reference sequence). The CDR3 is CASSESRQGNGYTF. The CDR3 bases are TGCGCCAGCAGTGAGTCGCGACAGGGGAACGGCTACACCTTC.

This chain uses TRBV7-9 with TRBJ2-1, with 8 bases matching TRBD2. V lost 2 bases, J lost 0 bases, and 6 bases stayed unmatched. Germline V gene data show CDR1 as SEHNR and CDR2 as FQNEAQ (reference sequence). This CDR3 spans 17 amino acids. CDR3 nucleotide sequence: TGTGCCAGCAGCTTAAAATGGGCGGGGGGCTCCTACAATGAGCAGTTCTTC. It translates to CASSLKWAGGSYNEQFF.

The gene calls are TRBV11-2 and TRBJ1-2; D gene unclear. Trimming left V 0 bases short and J 8 bases short, with 16 bases between. This CDR3 is built from 15 residues. Germline V gives CDR1 SGHAT, CDR2 FQNNGV. The CDR3 sequence: CASSLDRVSLGGYTF. Written as DNA, the CDR3 is TGTGCCAGCAGCTTAGATCGGGTCAGTCTCGGGGGCTACACCTTC.

The rearrangement joins TRBV24-1 to TRBJ2-5; 7 bases line up with TRBD2. From germline, CDR1 is KGHDR and CDR2 SFDVKD. The junction had 11 bases not matched to a gene; V was cut back by 3 bases and J by 5 bases. CDR3 length: 16 amino acids. The CDR3 coding sequence is TGTGCCACCAGTGATGCAGGACGTGGGGGAGGGGAGACCCAGTACTTC. Amino acids: CATSDAGRGGGETQYF.

The CDR3 sequence: CASSDGRGNEKLFF. Written as DNA, the CDR3 is TGCGCCAGCAGTGATGGCAGGGGCAATGAAAAACTGTTTTTT. The chain links TRBV10-1 to TRBJ1-4, with D perhaps TRBD1 (6 bases). Germline V gene lookup returns CDR1 WNHNN and CDR2 SYGVQD (reference sequence). The CDR3 spans 14 residues. V lost 3 bases to trimming and J lost 5 bases, with 10 bases between them.

The count of this clone is one. V is TRBV18 and J is TRBJ2-1, with D possibly being TRBD1 (6 bases). Germline values: CDR1 KGHSH, CDR2 LQKENI. Trimming removed 3 bases at V and 0 bases at J, with 12 bases between. This CDR3 is built from 16 residues. The CDR3 spells CASSPSQGSSYNEQFF. CDR3 nucleotides: TGTGCCAGCTCACCCTCCCAGGGGAGCTCCTACAATGAGCAGTTCTTC.

This chain uses TRBV12-3 or TRBV12-4 with TRBJ2-1; 11 nucleotides line up with TRBD2. CDR3 size: 13 residues. Trimming took 6 bases from V and 8 from J; bases not matched to a gene: 3. The CDR3 spells CASRGLAADEQFF. CDR3 in DNA: TGTGCCAGCAGGGGACTAGCGGCAGATGAGCAGTTCTTC.

The chain is built from TRBV7-8 and TRBJ1-3; D gene unclear. The germline gives CDR1 SGHVS, CDR2 FQNEAQ. Trimming stripped 6 bases from V and 4 bases from J, with 10 bases between. The CDR3 length is 13 residues. The CDR3 loop reads CASRSKWGNTIYF. The CDR3 region has the DNA TGTGCCAGCAGGAGTAAATGGGGAAACACCATATATTTT.

There are a few counts of this clone. The chain employs TRBV2 and TRBJ1-3, with TRBD1 matching 7 bases. In germline, CDR1 is SNHLY, CDR2 FYNNEI. Trimming at V came to 6 bases and at J to 0 bases, leaving 2 bases not matched to a gene. The CDR3 consists of 14 residues. CDR3 sequence reads: CASRGQSSGNTIYF. In DNA, the CDR3 is TGTGCCAGCAGGGGACAGTCCTCTGGAAACACCATATATTTT.

The rearrangement joins TRBV10-1 to TRBJ2-1; TRBD1 is a possible D gene (7 bases). This CDR3 is built from 19 residues. The ends were cut back, 5 bases at V and 4 bases at J, with 27 bases in the middle. Germline values: CDR1 WNHNN, CDR2 SYGVQD (reference sequence). CDR3 nucleotide sequence: TGCGCCAGCAGTATGACAGGGTCCCGGGATATGGAGGGGTACAATGAGCAGTTCTTC. Protein sequence: CASSMTGSRDMEGYNEQFF.

V and J are TRBV7-9 and TRBJ1-5; D is ambiguous. The V end was cut by 2 bases, the J end by 0 bases, with 14 bases between. The CDR3 has 17 amino acids. The germline V gene encodes CDR1 SEHNR and CDR2 FQNEAQ (reference sequence). As DNA, the CDR3 is TGTGCCAGCAGCTTATACGGGTCGGCTGATAGCAATCAGCCCCAGCATTTT. The encoded protein is CASSLYGSADSNQPQHF.

The chain carries TRBV19 and TRBJ1-6; tentatively, D is TRBD1 (6 bases). Germline V lookup: CDR1 LNHDA, CDR2 SQIVND (reference sequence). This CDR3 comprises 15 residues. Trimming cost V 10 bases and J 4 bases, with 17 bases left between them. The CDR3, as DNA: TGTGCCACCGCAGAAAGGGGACAATATAATTCACCCCTCCACTTT. Its protein product is CATAERGQYNSPLHF.

The V call is TRBV18, the J call TRBJ1-2, with D possibly being TRBD1 (6 bases). Looked up from germline, CDR1 is KGHSH and CDR2 is LQKENI. V shed 1 base and J shed 0 bases, with 9 bases lying between them. The CDR3 is 15 residues long. CDR3 DNA sequence: TGTGCCAGCTCACCACTAACAGGGTCTAACTATGGCTACACCTTC. The encoded protein is CASSPLTGSNYGYTF.

This chain links TRBV20-1 with TRBJ1-6; D may be TRBD1 (6 bases). The CDR3 spans 11 residues. The ends were cut back, 3 bases at V and 9 bases at J, with 6 bases in the middle. The germline gives CDR1 DFQATT, CDR2 SNEGSKA (reference sequence). CDR3 sequence: CSARDSSPLHF. CDR3 DNA: TGCAGTGCTAGGGACAGTTCACCCCTCCACTTT.

This clone was seen more than once but under ten times. The gene calls are TRBV12-3 or TRBV12-4 and TRBJ2-7, with D possibly matching TRBD2 (6 bases). The CDR3 totals 13 residues. Trimming left V 5 bases short and J 3 bases short, with 11 bases between. CDR3: CASSGDSHYEQYF. For the CDR3, the DNA is TGTGCCAGCAGTGGGGACTCTCACTACGAGCAGTACTTC.

The V gene is TRBV7-3, the J gene TRBJ2-1; D perhaps matches TRBD2 (6 bases). The CDR3 covers 15 residues. The germline CDR1 and CDR2 sequences are SGHTA and FQGTGA. Trimming stripped 5 bases from V and 0 bases from J, with 11 bases between. CDR3 sequence reads: CASSLDGSSYNEQFF. Written as DNA, the CDR3 is TGTGCCAGCAGCCTAGACGGGAGCTCCTACAATGAGCAGTTCTTC.

This clone has only one observation. This sequence joins TRBV24-1 and TRBJ2-7; 9 nucleotides line up with TRBD2. In germline, CDR1 is KGHDR, CDR2 SFDVKD. V was clipped by 3 bases and J by 2 bases; unmatched bases: 4. CDR3 length: 15 residues. Here the CDR3 DNA reads TGTGCCACCAGTGATAGCGGGGGGCCCACCTACGAGCAGTACTTC. Its protein product is CATSDSGGPTYEQYF.

V usage is TRBV6-5 and J usage is TRBJ1-5; 8 bases line up with TRBD1. This CDR3 contains 14 residues. Unmatched junction bases numbered 6, after V lost 6 bases and J lost 5 bases. Germline lookup yields CDR1 MNHEY and CDR2 SVGAGI. Here the CDR3 DNA reads TGTGCCAGCAGACGCCGGACAGGGTATCAGCCCCAGCATTTT. It translates to CASRRRTGYQPQHF.